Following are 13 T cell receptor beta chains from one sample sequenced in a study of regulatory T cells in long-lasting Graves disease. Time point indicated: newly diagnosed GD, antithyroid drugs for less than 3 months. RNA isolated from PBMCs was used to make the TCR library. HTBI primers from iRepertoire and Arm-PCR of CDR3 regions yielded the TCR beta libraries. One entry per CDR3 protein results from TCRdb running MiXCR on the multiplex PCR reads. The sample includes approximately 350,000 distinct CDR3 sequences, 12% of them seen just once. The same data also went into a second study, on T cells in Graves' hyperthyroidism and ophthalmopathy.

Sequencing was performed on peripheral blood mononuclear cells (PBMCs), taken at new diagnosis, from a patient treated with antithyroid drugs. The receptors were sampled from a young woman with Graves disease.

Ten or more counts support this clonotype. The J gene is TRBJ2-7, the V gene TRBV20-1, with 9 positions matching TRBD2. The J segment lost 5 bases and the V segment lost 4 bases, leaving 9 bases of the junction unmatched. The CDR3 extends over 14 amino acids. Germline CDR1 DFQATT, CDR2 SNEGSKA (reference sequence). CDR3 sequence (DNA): TGCAGTGCTATGGGGGCGGGGGGGTACCACGAGCAGTACGTC. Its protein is CSAMGAGGYHEQYV.

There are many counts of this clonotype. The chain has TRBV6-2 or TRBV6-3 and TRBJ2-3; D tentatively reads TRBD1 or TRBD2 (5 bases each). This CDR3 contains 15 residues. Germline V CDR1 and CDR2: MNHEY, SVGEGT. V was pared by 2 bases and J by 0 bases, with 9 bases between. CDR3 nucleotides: TGTGCCAGCAGTTACGCGTGGGGGAGCACAGATACGCAGTATTTT. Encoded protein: CASSYAWGSTDTQYF.

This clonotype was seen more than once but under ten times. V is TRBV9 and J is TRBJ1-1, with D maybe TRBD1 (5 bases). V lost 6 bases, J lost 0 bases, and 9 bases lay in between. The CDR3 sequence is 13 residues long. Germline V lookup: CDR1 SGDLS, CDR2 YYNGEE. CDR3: CASTGRLNTEAFF. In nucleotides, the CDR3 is TGTGCCAGCACGGGACGGCTGAACACTGAAGCTTTCTTT. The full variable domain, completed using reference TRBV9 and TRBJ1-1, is DSGVTQTPKHLITATGQRVTLRCSPRSGDLSVYWYQQSLDQGLQFLIQYYNGEERAKGNILERFSAQQFPDLHSELNLSSLELGDSALYFCASTGRLNTEAFFGQGTRLTVV.

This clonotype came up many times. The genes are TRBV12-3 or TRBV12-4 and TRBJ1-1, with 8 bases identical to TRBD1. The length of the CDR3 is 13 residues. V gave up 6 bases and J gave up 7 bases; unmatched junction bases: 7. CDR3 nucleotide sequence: TGTGCCAGCAGCCGCCGACAGGGGATTGAAGCTTTCTTT. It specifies CASSRRQGIEAFF.

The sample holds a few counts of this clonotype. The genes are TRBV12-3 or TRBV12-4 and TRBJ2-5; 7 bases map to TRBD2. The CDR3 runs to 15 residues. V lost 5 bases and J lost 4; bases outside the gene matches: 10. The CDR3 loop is CASSGAAGVGETQYF. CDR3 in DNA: TGTGCCAGCAGTGGAGCTGCGGGAGTCGGAGAGACCCAGTACTTC.

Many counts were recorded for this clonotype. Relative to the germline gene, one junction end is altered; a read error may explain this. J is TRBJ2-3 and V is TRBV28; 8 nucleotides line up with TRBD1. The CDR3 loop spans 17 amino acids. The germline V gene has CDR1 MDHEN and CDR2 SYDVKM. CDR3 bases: TGTGCCAGCAGTTTCCCCCCAGGGGGCAGGAGCACAGATATGCAGTATTTT. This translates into CASSFPPGGRSTDMQYF. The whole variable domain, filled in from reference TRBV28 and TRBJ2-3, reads DVKVTQSSRYLVKRTGEKVFLECVQDMDHENMFWYRQDPGLGLRLIYFSYDVKMKEKGDIPEGYSVSREKKERFSLILESASTNQTSMYLCASSFPPGGRSTDMQYFGPGTRLTVL.

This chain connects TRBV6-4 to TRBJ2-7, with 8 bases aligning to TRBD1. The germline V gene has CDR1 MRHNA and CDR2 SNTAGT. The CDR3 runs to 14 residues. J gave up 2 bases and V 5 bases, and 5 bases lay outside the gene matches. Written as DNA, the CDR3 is TGTGCCAGCAGTAGGACAGGGTCGACCTACGAGCAGTACTTC. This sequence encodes CASSRTGSTYEQYF.

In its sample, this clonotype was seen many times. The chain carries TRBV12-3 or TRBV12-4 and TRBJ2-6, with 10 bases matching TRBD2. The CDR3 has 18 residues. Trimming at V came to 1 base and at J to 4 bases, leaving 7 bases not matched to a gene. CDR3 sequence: CASSLGPSGSPGANVLTF. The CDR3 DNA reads TGTGCCAGCAGTTTAGGTCCTAGCGGGAGTCCCGGGGCCAACGTCCTGACTTTC.

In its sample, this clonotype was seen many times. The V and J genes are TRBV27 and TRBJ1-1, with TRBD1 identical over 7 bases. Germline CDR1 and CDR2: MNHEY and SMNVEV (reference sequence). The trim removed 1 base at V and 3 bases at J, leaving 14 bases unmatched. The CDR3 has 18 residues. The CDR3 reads CASSLFFPSGQYDTEAFF. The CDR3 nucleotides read TGTGCCAGCAGTTTATTTTTTCCCTCGGGACAGTATGACACTGAAGCTTTCTTT.

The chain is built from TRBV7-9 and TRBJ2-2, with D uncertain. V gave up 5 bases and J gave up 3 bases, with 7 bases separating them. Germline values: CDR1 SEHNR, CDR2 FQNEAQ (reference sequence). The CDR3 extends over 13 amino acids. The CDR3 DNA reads TGTGCCAGCAGCGCTGAATACACCGGGGAGCTGTTTTTT. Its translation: CASSAEYTGELFF.

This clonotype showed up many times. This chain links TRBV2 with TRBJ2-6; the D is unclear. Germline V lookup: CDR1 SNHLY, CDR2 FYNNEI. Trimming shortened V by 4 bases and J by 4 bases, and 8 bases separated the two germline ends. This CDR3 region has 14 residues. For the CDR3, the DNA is TGTGCCAGCAGTGCCGTATCCGGGGCCAACGTCCTGACTTTC. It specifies CASSAVSGANVLTF.

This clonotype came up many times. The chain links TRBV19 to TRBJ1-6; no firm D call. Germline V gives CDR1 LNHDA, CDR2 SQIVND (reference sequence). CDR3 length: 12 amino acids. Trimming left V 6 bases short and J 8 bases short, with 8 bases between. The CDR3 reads CASSWADSPLHF. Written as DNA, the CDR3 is TGTGCCAGTAGCTGGGCGGATTCACCCCTCCACTTT.

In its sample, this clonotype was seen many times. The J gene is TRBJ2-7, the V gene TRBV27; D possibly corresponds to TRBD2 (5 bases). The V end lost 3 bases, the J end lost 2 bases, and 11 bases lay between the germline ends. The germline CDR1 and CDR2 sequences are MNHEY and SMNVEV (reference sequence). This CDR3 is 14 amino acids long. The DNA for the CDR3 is TGTGCCAGCAGTTTGAACTTGGGAGCCTACGAGCAGTACGTC. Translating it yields CASSLNLGAYEQYV.